Below, 32 T cell receptor beta chains from the same sample are listed, as sequenced in a study of blood T cell repertoires in COVID-19. Assay: immunoSEQ multiplex PCR; the TCRdb copy retains only in-frame clones and omits some. This sample has approximately 160,000 clones; 77% occur once, and the top ten carry around 2.8%. The source material was peripheral blood. Receptors were obtained from a man between 65 and 79 years old with acute or convalescent COVID-19.

The CDR3 loop is CSVEEGQGEKLFF. In DNA form, the CDR3 reads TGCAGCGTTGAAGAAGGTCAGGGTGAAAAACTGTTTTTT. V gene TRBV29-1 combines with J gene TRBJ1-4; possible D gene TRBD1, 5 bases. CDR1 and CDR2 from the germline V gene are SQVTM and ANQGSEA. The CDR3 runs 13 residues. The V and J ends lost 0 bases and 7 bases respectively, with 9 bases between them.

The chain carries TRBV7-8 and TRBJ2-3; the match to TRBD1 covers 9 bases. There are 17 residues in the CDR3. V lost 1 base and J lost 5; bases outside the gene matches: 10. Germline V gene lookup returns CDR1 SGHVS and CDR2 FQNEAQ. The CDR3 DNA reads TGTGCCAGCAGCTTAGAGGTCCCGGGACAGGGAAGAGATACGCAGTATTTT. Amino acid sequence: CASSLEVPGQGRDTQYF.

The chain recombines TRBV7-2 with TRBJ2-3; D may be TRBD2 (5 bases). The V end lost 3 bases, the J end lost 6 bases, and 10 bases lay between the germline ends. CDR1 SGHTA and CDR2 FQGNSA come from the germline V gene. The CDR3 has 13 amino acids. CDR3 sequence: CASSFSGKDTQYF. As DNA, the CDR3 is TGTGCCAGCAGCTTTTCGGGGAAGGATACGCAGTATTTT.

This clone was counted only a few times. The chain is built from TRBV6-5 and TRBJ1-1; D uncertain. V lost 6 bases and J lost 1, with 9 bases in between. CDR3 length: 13 amino acids. CDR1 and CDR2 from the germline V gene are MNHEY and SVGAGI. The CDR3 DNA reads as TGTGCCAGCAGGAGAGGGAGGAACACTGAAGCTTTCTTT. Translated: CASRRGRNTEAFF.

As DNA, the CDR3 is TGTGCCAGCAGCTTAGGGGTACTGAACACCGGGGAGCTGTTTTTT. Its protein is CASSLGVLNTGELFF. The chain joins TRBV5-5 to TRBJ2-2, with TRBD1 as a possible D gene (5 bases). Germline values: CDR1 SGHKS, CDR2 YYEKEE (reference sequence). The V gene lost 2 bases and the J gene lost 1 base, with 9 bases spanning the gap. The CDR3 is 15 residues long.

This clone showed up just once. The rearrangement uses TRBV5-4 and TRBJ2-5, with D perhaps matching TRBD2 (5 bases). V was clipped by 1 base and J by 5 bases, with 9 bases between them. CDR1 SGHNT and CDR2 YYREEE come from the germline V gene (reference sequence). This CDR3 spans 13 amino acids. CDR3 sequence: CASSLSLVETQYF. As DNA, the CDR3 is TGTGCCAGCAGCTTGTCACTAGTTGAGACCCAGTACTTC.

This sequence joins TRBV6-5 and TRBJ2-5, with D possibly TRBD1 on 6 matching bases. The CDR3 has 14 residues. CDR1 MNHEY and CDR2 SVGAGI come from the germline V gene. V dropped 5 bases and J dropped 2 bases, with 12 bases sitting between them. The CDR3 protein is CASSPRDTQETQYF. As DNA, the CDR3 is TGTGCCAGCAGTCCTCGGGACACTCAAGAGACCCAGTACTTC.

In its sample, this clone was seen many times. This chain uses TRBV19 with TRBJ1-2; TRBD1 might be the D (5 bases). Germline CDR1 LNHDA, CDR2 SQIVND (reference sequence). The length of the CDR3 is 15 residues. Trimming pared 4 bases from V and 4 bases from J, leaving 16 bases between. For the CDR3, the DNA is TGTGCCAGTAGTACTGGCCCCGGAGGGGTCTATGGCTACACCTTC. It yields the protein CASSTGPGGVYGYTF.

The chain employs TRBV9 and TRBJ2-7, with TRBD1 matching over 7 bases. The germline gives CDR1 SGDLS, CDR2 YYNGEE. The CDR3 loop spans 15 amino acids. V shed 2 bases and J 2 bases; nucleotides not matched to a gene: 7. The CDR3 sequence: CASSVGTAHPYEQYF. As DNA, the CDR3 is TGTGCCAGCAGCGTGGGGACAGCGCATCCCTACGAGCAGTACTTC.

The gene calls are TRBV5-8 and TRBJ1-6; 7 positions agree with TRBD1. CDR3 length: 16 amino acids. J gave up 7 bases and V 0 bases, and 7 bases lay outside the gene matches. Germline V gives CDR1 SGHTS, CDR2 YDEGEE. The CDR3 sequence: CASSLAVGTVNSPLHF. CDR3 DNA sequence: TGTGCCAGCAGCTTGGCAGTCGGGACAGTGAATTCACCCCTCCACTTT.

This sequence joins TRBV29-1 and TRBJ1-2, with 10 nucleotides matching TRBD1. The CDR3 runs 12 residues. V dropped 7 bases and J dropped 7; count of bases not matched to a gene: 6. Germline assignment: CDR1 SQVTM and CDR2 ANQGSEA. This CDR3 is CSATGGAGGYTF. The CDR3 DNA reads TGCAGCGCGACAGGGGGCGCGGGTGGCTACACCTTC. Combining the CDR3 with reference TRBV29-1 and TRBJ1-2 gives the whole variable domain SAVISQKPSRDICQRGTSLTIQCQVDSQVTMMFWYRQQPGQSLTLIATANQGSEATYESGFVIDKFPISRPNLTFSTLTVSNMSPEDSSIYLCSATGGAGGYTFGSGTRLTVV.

The chain carries TRBV11-1 and TRBJ2-7, with a tentative D call TRBD1 (6 bases). The germline V and J ends were trimmed by 0 bases and 4 bases, with 10 bases remaining between them. The CDR3 is 14 residues long. Germline values: CDR1 SGHAT, CDR2 FQDESV (reference sequence). The CDR3 sequence is CASSLAHTGYEQYF. The CDR3 DNA follows: TGTGCCAGCAGCTTAGCCCATACAGGGTACGAGCAGTACTTC.

This chain uses TRBV6-5 with TRBJ2-3; a possible D gene is TRBD2 (6 bases). CDR3 size: 14 residues. Trimming removed 7 bases from V and 3 bases from J, with 14 bases in between. The germline V gene encodes CDR1 MNHEY and CDR2 SVGAGI. CDR3 in amino acids: CASTGVAGTDTQYF. The CDR3, as DNA: TGTGCCAGCACGGGGGTAGCAGGAACAGATACGCAGTATTTT.

The chain joins TRBV19 to TRBJ2-4; no firm D call. The CDR3 is 15 amino acids. Germline V gene sequence: CDR1 LNHDA, CDR2 SQIVND (reference sequence). V was clipped by 2 bases and J by 0 bases, with 8 bases between them. The CDR3 DNA is TGTGCCAGTAGTATACAGGTCCTAGCCAAAAACATTCAGTACTTC. The encoded protein is CASSIQVLAKNIQYF.

This chain uses TRBV5-1 with TRBJ2-7, with 8 positions matching TRBD1. Germline CDR1 is SGHRS and CDR2 is YFSETQ. CDR3 length equals 13 residues. The ends lost 2 bases at V and 6 bases at J; junction bases unmatched: 4. The CDR3 DNA reads TGCGCCAGCAGCTTCTCCGGGACAGGCGAGCAGTACTTC. Translation gives CASSFSGTGEQYF.

The chain is built from TRBV9 and TRBJ2-1, with 10 bases aligning to TRBD1. J was trimmed by 9 bases and V by 4 bases; bases with no gene match: 7. Germline V lookup: CDR1 SGDLS, CDR2 YYNGEE. This CDR3 comprises 14 residues. This CDR3 is CASSPGTGEGEQFF. CDR3 in DNA: TGTGCCAGCAGCCCCGGGACAGGGGAGGGTGAGCAGTTCTTC.

The J gene is TRBJ2-1, the V gene TRBV28, with 10 bases that match TRBD2. Losses at the gene ends were 4 bases for V and 6 bases for J; bases not matched to a gene: 6. CDR3 length: 15 amino acids. Germline values: CDR1 MDHEN, CDR2 SYDVKM. The CDR3 DNA reads as TGTGCCAGCAGTTCAATAGCGGGAGGATCCAATGAGCAGTTCTTC. It is translated as CASSSIAGGSNEQFF.

This clone was counted a single time. This rearrangement joins TRBV6-2 or TRBV6-3 to TRBJ2-5; 14 bases align to TRBD2. Germline V CDR1 and CDR2: MNHEY, SVGEGT. V dropped 3 bases and J dropped 7; count of bases not matched to a gene: 16. The CDR3 contains 19 residues. CDR3 sequence reads: CASSYSISRGTSGSRTQYF. In DNA form, the CDR3 reads TGTGCCAGCAGTTATTCGATAAGCCGCGGGACTAGCGGGAGTAGGACCCAGTACTTC.

This chain connects TRBV6-2 or TRBV6-3 to TRBJ1-3; D is ambiguous. In germline, CDR1 is MNHEY, CDR2 SVGEGT. This CDR3 has 15 amino acids. V shed 5 bases and J shed 2 bases, with 13 bases lying between them. This CDR3 is CASSPPGETGNTIYF. In DNA form, the CDR3 reads TGTGCCAGCAGTCCGCCGGGAGAAACTGGAAACACCATATATTTT.

V usage is TRBV7-2 and J usage is TRBJ1-3; D is unresolved. Trimming took 5 bases from V and 0 from J, leaving 14 bases between them. Per the germline V gene, CDR1 is SGHTA and CDR2 is FQGNSA. The CDR3 spans 16 residues. CDR3 in DNA: TGTGCCAGCAGCCCGCGGTGGATCCTCTCTGGAAACACCATATATTTT. Its translation: CASSPRWILSGNTIYF.

This clone was seen just once. This chain links TRBV10-1 with TRBJ2-7; a weak D match, TRBD2 (6 bases). CDR3 size: 14 residues. The germline gives CDR1 WNHNN, CDR2 SYGVQD (reference sequence). With 3 bases removed from V and 4 bases from J, the gap between germline ends came to 13 bases. The CDR3 protein is CASSDLEGLYEQYF. CDR3 DNA sequence: TGCGCCAGCAGTGACCTGGAGGGCCTATACGAGCAGTACTTC.

The chain links TRBV11-3 to TRBJ2-2, with unresolved D. The V gene's germline CDR1 is SGHNT and CDR2 YENEEA. The CDR3 is 14 amino acids. Trimming left V 7 bases short and J 0 bases short, with 9 bases between. CDR3 sequence reads: CASKAGPNTGELFF. CDR3 DNA sequence: TGTGCCAGCAAAGCAGGCCCGAACACCGGGGAGCTGTTTTTT.

The chain couples TRBV6-5 to TRBJ1-6; the D gene is possibly TRBD1 (6 bases). Per the germline V gene, CDR1 is MNHEY and CDR2 is SVGAGI. The CDR3 extends over 15 amino acids. Trimming cost V 4 bases and J 0 bases, with 7 bases left between them. The CDR3 sequence is CASSSDSSYNSPLHF. The CDR3 bases are TGTGCCAGCAGTTCGGACAGCTCCTATAATTCACCCCTCCACTTT.

This clone occurred once. V and J are TRBV24-1 and TRBJ2-2; D perhaps matches TRBD2 (5 bases). Germline CDR1 KGHDR, CDR2 SFDVKD. The V end was cut by 6 bases, the J end by 1 base, with 8 bases between. CDR3 length: 14 residues. The CDR3 sequence is CATSRRLNTGELFF. The CDR3 DNA sequence: TGTGCCACCAGTCGGAGGCTGAACACCGGGGAGCTGTTTTTT.

This sequence joins TRBV5-4 and TRBJ1-5, with TRBD1 identical over 7 bases. This CDR3 comprises 15 residues. J was trimmed by 5 bases and V by 0 bases; bases with no gene match: 5. Germline-derived CDR1 and CDR2 are SGHNT and YYREEE (reference sequence). The CDR3, as DNA: TGTGCCAGCAGCTTGGGGGACAGCCCAGATCAGCCCCAGCATTTT. Translated, it gives CASSLGDSPDQPQHF.

This clone was seen more than once but under ten times. The rearrangement uses TRBV19 and TRBJ2-7, with TRBD1 matching over 11 bases. The ends lost 5 bases at V and 2 bases at J; junction bases unmatched: 8. From germline, CDR1 is LNHDA and CDR2 SQIVND (reference sequence). The CDR3 extends over 16 amino acids. The CDR3 nucleotides are TGTGCCAGTAGTCCCTCCGGGACAGGGGGGACCTACGAGCAGTACTTC. This gives the protein CASSPSGTGGTYEQYF.

The V call is TRBV7-6, the J call TRBJ2-7; D uncertain. Trimming took off 1 base at V and 6 bases at J, with 10 bases between the two ends. Germline lookup yields CDR1 SGHVS and CDR2 FNYEAQ. The CDR3 length is 13 residues. The CDR3 loop reads CASSLDQASEQYF. The DNA of the CDR3 is TGTGCCAGCAGCTTAGACCAGGCATCCGAGCAGTACTTC.

With regard to this clone: One end of the junction fails to match germline, which may point to a read error. The chain combines TRBV9 with TRBJ2-5; 10 bases fit TRBD1. Germline V gives CDR1 SGDLS, CDR2 YYNGEE. The CDR3 extends over 16 amino acids. The CDR3 spells CASSVGWTGGGETQYF. CDR3 nucleotide sequence: TGTGCCAGCAGTGTAGGTTGGACAGGGGGAGGGGAGACCCAGTACTTC.

V gene TRBV5-1 combines with J gene TRBJ1-5; 7 bases are shared with TRBD1. The CDR3 sequence is 15 residues long. Germline V gives CDR1 SGHRS, CDR2 YFSETQ. V lost 3 bases, J lost 5 bases, and 8 bases stayed unmatched. This chain's CDR3 is CASSWETGSDQPQHF. The CDR3 region has the DNA TGCGCCAGCAGCTGGGAGACAGGGTCGGATCAGCCCCAGCATTTT.

The chain uses TRBV6-1 and TRBJ2-3; 9 nucleotides match TRBD1. CDR3 length equals 17 residues. The germline V gene has CDR1 MNHNS and CDR2 SASEGT. The junction had 12 bases not matched to a gene; V was cut back by 3 bases and J by 5 bases. CDR3 sequence reads: CASSDTGTGSLVDTQYF. The CDR3 nucleotides are TGTGCCAGCAGTGATACCGGGACAGGGTCCCTTGTAGATACGCAGTATTTT.

This sequence joins TRBV28 and TRBJ2-2, with TRBD2 matching over 8 bases. Germline lookup yields CDR1 MDHEN and CDR2 SYDVKM. There are 15 residues in the CDR3. V dropped 7 bases and J dropped 5; count of bases not matched to a gene: 9. CDR3 bases: TGTGCCAGCACCCCGGGACTAGTCGGGACCGGGGAGCTGTTTTTT. Amino acids: CASTPGLVGTGELFF.

This clone was counted only a few times. V is TRBV28 and J is TRBJ2-7; possibly TRBD1 for D (6 bases). Trimming took 2 bases from V and 5 from J, leaving 13 bases between them. In germline, CDR1 is MDHEN, CDR2 SYDVKM. The CDR3 sequence is 14 residues long. Here the CDR3 DNA reads TGTGCCAGCAGTTTAGAACAGGGTCTCCACGAGCAGTACTTC. Translation: CASSLEQGLHEQYF.